The next 5 T cell receptor beta chains were all read from a single sample in a study of T cell changes during pregnancy in multiple sclerosis. Produced via immunoSEQ multiplex PCR; TCRdb's table is partial and in-frame only. The table shows 50,000 to 70,000 clones, with roughly 92% occurring only once. This sample comprised peripheral blood, obtained in the second trimester of pregnancy. These receptor sequences come from a female donor with multiple sclerosis, enrolled in a pregnancy study.

The chain combines TRBV6-6 with TRBJ1-1, with 8 bases aligning to TRBD1. The CDR3 runs to 14 residues. Germline CDR1 is MNHNY and CDR2 is SVGAGI (reference sequence). V lost 5 bases to trimming and J lost 4 bases; unmatched junction nucleotides: 6. The CDR3 protein is CASSPGQGVTEAFF. The CDR3 coding sequence is TGTGCCAGCAGTCCCGGACAGGGTGTCACTGAAGCTTTCTTT.

V and J are TRBV30 and TRBJ1-5; D is undetermined. The CDR3 has 13 residues. The germline CDR1 and CDR2 sequences are GTSNPN and SVGIG (reference sequence). Trimming took 0 bases from V and 5 from J, leaving 8 bases between them. The CDR3 here is CAWSVQQDQPQHF. Written as DNA, the CDR3 is TGTGCCTGGAGTGTACAACAAGATCAGCCCCAGCATTTT.

This chain links TRBV5-6 with TRBJ1-2; TRBD1 agrees at 7 bases. CDR3 length equals 13 residues. Per the germline V gene, CDR1 is SGHDT and CDR2 is YYEEEE. Germline trimming cut 2 bases from V and 8 bases from J; bases unmatched to any gene: 6. The CDR3 loop reads CASSFDRVGGYTF. Here the CDR3 DNA reads TGTGCCAGCAGCTTCGACAGGGTAGGCGGCTACACCTTC.

The V call is TRBV7-9, the J call TRBJ1-1; TRBD1 is a possible D gene (6 bases). This CDR3 spans 15 amino acids. CDR1 is SEHNR, CDR2 FQNEAQ, per germline (reference sequence). Trimming took off 1 base at V and 5 bases at J, with 14 bases between the two ends. DNA for the CDR3: TGTGCCAGCAGCTTAGGAGGGGCAGGGGATACTGAAGCTTTCTTT. This translates into CASSLGGAGDTEAFF.

The chain combines TRBV6-4 with TRBJ2-3; TRBD2 agrees at 11 bases. V dropped 3 bases and J dropped 3; count of bases not matched to a gene: 2. The germline CDR1 and CDR2 sequences are MRHNA and SNTAGT. The CDR3 loop spans 15 amino acids. The CDR3 loop reads CASSEGTSGTDTQYF. The DNA for the CDR3 is TGTGCCAGCAGTGAGGGGACTAGCGGTACAGATACGCAGTATTTT.